Below, 21 T cell receptor beta chains from the same sample are listed, as sequenced in a study of T cell repertoires in cytomegalovirus infection. TCRdb re-derived calls from the reads in MiXCR, one entry per CDR3 protein. The table has 700,000 to 950,000 distinct CDR3 sequences, approximately 29% seen once. No antigen is known for these receptors. Sequenced material: cultured CD8+ T cells from PBMCs, taken from culture after CMV antigen stimulation. The receptors stem from a human donor in good health (CMV status not recorded). Some clones in this sample may be carry-over from other donors' samples.

This clonotype was recorded a few times. The CDR3 DNA reads TGTGCCAGCAGTTCCGGGACAGGATACCGCTCCTACGAGCAGTACTTC. It encodes CASSSGTGYRSYEQYF. The chain joins TRBV6-2 or TRBV6-3 to TRBJ2-7; 8 nucleotides line up with TRBD1. The CDR3 has 16 residues. CDR1 is MNHEY and CDR2 is SVGEGT in the germline V gene. Germline trimming cut 4 bases from V and 0 bases from J; bases unmatched to any gene: 8.

At least ten counts were recorded for this clonotype. The rearrangement joins TRBV7-2 to TRBJ2-7, with 8 nucleotides matching TRBD1. Per the germline V gene, CDR1 is SGHTA and CDR2 is FQGNSA. The CDR3 is made up of 15 amino acids. V shed 6 bases and J 2 bases; nucleotides not matched to a gene: 9. CDR3 sequence: CASRQSRDRPYEQYF. CDR3 nucleotides: TGTGCCAGCAGACAAAGCCGGGACAGGCCCTACGAGCAGTACTTC.

This clonotype has ten or more counts. The chain recombines TRBV7-8 with TRBJ2-3, with 7 bases that match TRBD1. Per the germline V gene, CDR1 is SGHVS and CDR2 is FQNEAQ. The CDR3 is made up of 17 amino acids. The junction had 14 bases not matched to a gene; V was cut back by 8 bases and J by 0 bases. As DNA, the CDR3 is TGTGCCAGCCTAGACTGGGACAGCCCCTATAGCACAGATACGCAGTATTTT. Protein product: CASLDWDSPYSTDTQYF.

Worth noting for this clonotype: A read error may explain this, as a much larger clone is one base away. This chain links TRBV7-9 with TRBJ1-6; D not resolved. The length of the CDR3 is 12 residues. Germline-derived CDR1 and CDR2 are SEHNR and FQNEAQ (reference sequence). The CDR3 loop is CASTTEDSPHHF. CDR3 in DNA: TGTGCCAGCACCACGGAGGATTCACCCCACCACTTT.

The chain couples TRBV27 to TRBJ1-2; D is undetermined. The CDR3 totals 13 residues. The V gene's germline CDR1 is MNHEY and CDR2 SMNVEV (reference sequence). V shed 5 bases and J shed 4 bases, with 11 bases lying between them. In DNA, the CDR3 is TGTGCCAGCAGTCCGTCGCAGGCCTATGGCTACACCTTC. Encoded protein: CASSPSQAYGYTF.

This clonotype was seen a handful of times. V gene TRBV27 combines with J gene TRBJ2-1; D gene uncertain. Germline V gives CDR1 MNHEY, CDR2 SMNVEV (reference sequence). The CDR3 spans 15 residues. V lost 6 bases and J 3 bases, leaving 15 bases between the germline ends. The CDR3: CASSDAGYYYNEQFF. As DNA, the CDR3 is TGTGCCAGCAGCGACGCTGGGTACTACTACAATGAGCAGTTCTTC.

This clonotype was detected only a few times. This rearrangement joins TRBV6-1 to TRBJ2-3; 9 bases agree with TRBD1. In germline, CDR1 is MNHNS, CDR2 SASEGT. The CDR3 runs 17 residues. V was clipped by 1 base and J by 4 bases; unmatched bases: 9. The CDR3 loop is CASSEGGTGPWADTQYF. The CDR3, as DNA: TGTGCCAGCAGTGAAGGGGGGACAGGGCCTTGGGCAGATACGCAGTATTTT.

In its sample, this clonotype was seen many times. This chain uses TRBV12-3 or TRBV12-4 with TRBJ1-5; D not certain. The V gene lost 6 bases and the J gene lost 3 bases, with 12 bases spanning the gap. The CDR3 spans 14 residues. The CDR3 is CASSPGRNNQPQHF. The CDR3 bases are TGTGCCAGCAGCCCCGGCAGGAACAATCAGCCCCAGCATTTT.

The chain uses TRBV7-2 and TRBJ2-3; TRBD2 matches at 7 bases. V lost 1 base and J lost 4; bases outside the gene matches: 2. There are 14 residues in the CDR3. Germline-derived CDR1 and CDR2 are SGHTA and FQGNSA. The CDR3 coding sequence is TGTGCCAGCAGCTTAGATGCGGGGGCAGATACGCAGTATTTT. This codes for CASSLDAGADTQYF.

V gene TRBV6-8 combines with J gene TRBJ2-3; 7 positions agree with TRBD2. The germline CDR1 and CDR2 sequences are MNHGY and SAAAGT. The junction had 5 bases not matched to a gene; V was cut back by 8 bases and J by 6 bases. The CDR3 runs 12 residues. The CDR3 nucleotides are TGTGCCAGCGCGGGGGTCCGGGATACGCAGTATTTT. As protein: CASAGVRDTQYF.

This clonotype was recorded once. At one of its ends the junction is not consistent with the germline gene, which may arise from a read error. The chain has TRBV28 and TRBJ1-4, with no clear D. This CDR3 contains 15 residues. Germline CDR1 is MDHEN and CDR2 is SYDVKM. The DNA for the CDR3 is TGTGCCAACAGTTTACGGGGTCTCCATAATGAAAAACTGTTTTTT. It translates to CANSLRGLHNEKLFF.

The chain joins TRBV20-1 to TRBJ2-3, with D tentatively TRBD2 (6 bases). The ends were cut back, 6 bases at V and 2 bases at J, with 21 bases in the middle. This CDR3 comprises 16 residues. The V gene's germline CDR1 is DFQATT and CDR2 SNEGSKA (reference sequence). The CDR3 nucleotides are TGCAGTGCAAGCCGTACTAGCCCCGTGTTCACAGATACGCAGTATTTT. It is translated as CSASRTSPVFTDTQYF.

This clonotype was detected a few times. This rearrangement joins TRBV7-6 to TRBJ1-1; D may be TRBD1 (5 bases). Deletions cut 1 base from V and 4 bases from J, with 19 bases between. Germline CDR1 reads SGHVS; CDR2 reads FNYEAQ. The CDR3 is 17 amino acids. This CDR3 reads CASSLDGATGGGTEAFF. As DNA, the CDR3 is TGTGCCAGCAGCTTAGACGGGGCGACTGGGGGTGGCACTGAAGCTTTCTTT.

Only a few counts were recorded for this clonotype. V gene TRBV7-9 combines with J gene TRBJ2-3, with TRBD2 matching over 8 bases. This CDR3 has 16 amino acids. V shed 3 bases and J 1 base; nucleotides not matched to a gene: 6. CDR1 and CDR2 (germline): SEHNR, FQNEAQ (reference sequence). The CDR3, as DNA: TGTGCCAGCAGCTTGGCGGGGGGTCTGGGCACAGATACGCAGTATTTT. It is translated as CASSLAGGLGTDTQYF. The full variable domain, its missing parts supplied by reference TRBV7-9 and TRBJ2-3, is DTGVSQNPRHKITKRGQNVTFRCDPISEHNRLYWYRQTLGQGPEFLTYFQNEAQLEKSRLLSDRFSAERPKGSFSTLEIQRTEQGDSAMYLCASSLAGGLGTDTQYFGPGTRLTVL.

This clonotype was seen only a few times. This chain connects TRBV20-1 to TRBJ1-5, with D possibly matching TRBD1 (5 bases). Looked up from germline, CDR1 is DFQATT and CDR2 is SNEGSKA (reference sequence). V was shortened by 5 bases and J by 7 bases, with 12 bases between the two germline ends. The CDR3 spans 12 residues. The CDR3 loop reads CSAQGGEQPQHF. The CDR3 coding sequence is TGCAGTGCTCAGGGAGGAGAGCAGCCCCAGCATTTT.

The table lists this clonotype with a few counts. The chain combines TRBV7-2 with TRBJ2-5; 8 bases line up with TRBD2. The J segment lost 3 bases and the V segment lost 4 bases, leaving 10 bases of the junction unmatched. Per the germline V gene, CDR1 is SGHTA and CDR2 is FQGNSA. The CDR3 runs 16 residues. The CDR3 DNA reads TGTGCCAGCAGCTCCTACCGCCGGGGGGGGAAAGAGACCCAGTACTTC. It is translated as CASSSYRRGGKETQYF.

In its sample, this clonotype was seen many times. This chain links TRBV7-8 with TRBJ2-1, with D possibly called TRBD1 or TRBD2 (7 bases each). The ends were cut back, 4 bases at V and 4 bases at J, with 14 bases in the middle. Germline CDR1 SGHVS, CDR2 FQNEAQ. There are 15 residues in the CDR3. The CDR3 sequence: CASSWGGTDYNEQFF. CDR3 in DNA: TGTGCCAGCAGCTGGGGAGGGACAGATTACAATGAGCAGTTCTTC.

The chain recombines TRBV5-4 with TRBJ2-7; tentatively, D is TRBD2 (5 bases). The V end was cut by 3 bases, the J end by 3 bases, with 16 bases between. Germline V gene sequence: CDR1 SGHNT, CDR2 YYREEE (reference sequence). This CDR3 comprises 15 residues. The CDR3 reads CASSSLDYSDYEQYF. Here the CDR3 DNA reads TGTGCCAGCAGCTCGCTTGACTATTCCGACTACGAGCAGTACTTC.

The V and J genes are TRBV6-1 and TRBJ1-6; D not certain. Trimming left V 1 base short and J 4 bases short, with 20 bases between. Per the germline V gene, CDR1 is MNHNS and CDR2 is SASEGT. CDR3 length: 19 residues. This CDR3 is CASSEGLGGRSRYNSPLHF. The CDR3 coding sequence is TGTGCCAGCAGTGAAGGATTGGGTGGCAGGTCCCGTTATAATTCACCCCTCCACTTT.

As concerns this clonotype: The junction departs from germline at one end; a sequencing error may be responsible. V usage is TRBV2 and J usage is TRBJ1-2; no clear D. The CDR3 is made up of 13 amino acids. Germline CDR1 and CDR2: SNHLY and FYNNEI. Here the CDR3 DNA reads TGTGTCAGCCTAGGAAAGGTTAACTATGGCTACACCTTC. Translation: CVSLGKVNYGYTF.

In this sample, this clonotype turned up a few times. This sequence joins TRBV27 and TRBJ2-4, with D perhaps matching TRBD1 (6 bases). This CDR3 is 13 amino acids long. The germline V gene encodes CDR1 MNHEY and CDR2 SMNVEV (reference sequence). The V end was cut by 5 bases, the J end by 8 bases, with 13 bases between. The CDR3 DNA reads TGTGCCAGCAGTCCGACAGGTTTGGACATTCAGTACTTC. Translated: CASSPTGLDIQYF.